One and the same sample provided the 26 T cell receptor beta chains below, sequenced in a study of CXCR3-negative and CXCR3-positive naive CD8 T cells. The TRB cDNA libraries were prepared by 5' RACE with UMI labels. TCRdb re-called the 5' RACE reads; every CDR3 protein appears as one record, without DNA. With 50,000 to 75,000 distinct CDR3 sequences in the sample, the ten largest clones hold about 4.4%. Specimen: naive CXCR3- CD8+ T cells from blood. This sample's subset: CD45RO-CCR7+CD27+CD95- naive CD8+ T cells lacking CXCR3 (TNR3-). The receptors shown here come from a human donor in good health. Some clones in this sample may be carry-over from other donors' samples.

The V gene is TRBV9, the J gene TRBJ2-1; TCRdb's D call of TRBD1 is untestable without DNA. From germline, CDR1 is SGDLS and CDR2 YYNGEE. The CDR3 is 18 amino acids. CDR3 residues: CASSVAAPRGSAGNEQFF.

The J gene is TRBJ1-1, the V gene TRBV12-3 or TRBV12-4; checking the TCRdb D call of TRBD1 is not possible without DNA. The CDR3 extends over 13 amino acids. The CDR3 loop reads CASSSLSGTEAFF.

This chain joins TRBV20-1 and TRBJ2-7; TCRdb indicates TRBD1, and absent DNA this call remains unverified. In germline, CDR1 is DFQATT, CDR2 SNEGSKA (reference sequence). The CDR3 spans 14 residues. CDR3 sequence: CSLIPRDRSYEQYF.

CDR3 sequence reads: CSVDGGAVPYEQYF. The J gene is TRBJ2-7, the V gene TRBV29-1; the TCRdb D gene call, TRBD1, has no DNA to confirm it. The CDR3 contains 14 residues. The germline CDR1 and CDR2 sequences are SQVTM and ANQGSEA.

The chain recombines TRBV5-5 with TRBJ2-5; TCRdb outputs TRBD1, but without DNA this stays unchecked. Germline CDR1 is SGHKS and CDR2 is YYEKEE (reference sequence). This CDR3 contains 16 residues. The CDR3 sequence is CASSLWVTGYQETQYF.

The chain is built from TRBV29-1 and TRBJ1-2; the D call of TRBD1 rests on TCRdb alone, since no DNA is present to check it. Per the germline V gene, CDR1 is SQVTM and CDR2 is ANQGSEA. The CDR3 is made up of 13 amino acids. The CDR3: CSVVGQGVDGYTF.

This CDR3 reads CASRRSGESGHEQFF. The J gene is TRBJ2-1, the V gene TRBV7-6; TCRdb calls TRBD2, which cannot be checked without DNA. Germline CDR1 SGHVS, CDR2 FNYEAQ. The CDR3 has 15 amino acids.

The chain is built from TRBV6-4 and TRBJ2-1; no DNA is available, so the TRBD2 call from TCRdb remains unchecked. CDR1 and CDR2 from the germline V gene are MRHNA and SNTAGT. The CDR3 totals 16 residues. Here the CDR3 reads CASSDSGWGPSNEQFF.

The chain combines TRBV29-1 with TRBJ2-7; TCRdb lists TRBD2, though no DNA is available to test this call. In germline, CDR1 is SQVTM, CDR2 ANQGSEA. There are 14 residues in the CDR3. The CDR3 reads CSVEDPAGGYEQYF.

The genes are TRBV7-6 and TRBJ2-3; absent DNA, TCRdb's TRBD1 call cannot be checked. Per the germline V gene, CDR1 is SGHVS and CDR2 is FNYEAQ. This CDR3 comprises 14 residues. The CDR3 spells CASSAGQRADTQYF.

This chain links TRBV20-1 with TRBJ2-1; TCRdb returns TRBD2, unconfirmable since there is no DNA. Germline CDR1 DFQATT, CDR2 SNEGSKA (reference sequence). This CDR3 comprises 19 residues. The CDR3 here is CSARAQRGAVQETYNEQFF.

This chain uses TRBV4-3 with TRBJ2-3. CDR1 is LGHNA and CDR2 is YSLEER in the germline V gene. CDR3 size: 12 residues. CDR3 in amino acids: CASSQDTDTQYF.

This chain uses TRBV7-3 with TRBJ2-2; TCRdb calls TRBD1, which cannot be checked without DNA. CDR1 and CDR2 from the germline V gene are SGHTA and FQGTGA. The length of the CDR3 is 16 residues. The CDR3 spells CASSLLGGQNTGELFF.

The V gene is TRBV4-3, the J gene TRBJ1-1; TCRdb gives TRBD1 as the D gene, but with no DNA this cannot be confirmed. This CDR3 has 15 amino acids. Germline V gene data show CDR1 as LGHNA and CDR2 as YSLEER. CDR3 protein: CASSQDKTGATEAFF.

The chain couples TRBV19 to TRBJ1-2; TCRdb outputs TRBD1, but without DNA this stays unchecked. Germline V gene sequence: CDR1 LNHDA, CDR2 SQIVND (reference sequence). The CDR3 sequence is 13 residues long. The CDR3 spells CASSSPGDYGYTF.

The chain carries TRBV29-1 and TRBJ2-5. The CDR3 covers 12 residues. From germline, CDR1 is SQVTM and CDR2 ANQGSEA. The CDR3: CSVNGFQETQYF.

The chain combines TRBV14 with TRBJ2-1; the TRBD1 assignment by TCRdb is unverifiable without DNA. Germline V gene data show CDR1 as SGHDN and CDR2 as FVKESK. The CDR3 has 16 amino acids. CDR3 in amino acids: CASSQLPASTRDEQFF.

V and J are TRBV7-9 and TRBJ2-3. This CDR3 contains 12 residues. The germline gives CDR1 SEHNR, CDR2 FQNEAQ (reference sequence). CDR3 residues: CASSPILDTQYF.

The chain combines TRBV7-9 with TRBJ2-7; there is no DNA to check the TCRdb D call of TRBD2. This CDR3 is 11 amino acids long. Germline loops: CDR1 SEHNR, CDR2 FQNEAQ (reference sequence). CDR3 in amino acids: CASRNGLEQYF.

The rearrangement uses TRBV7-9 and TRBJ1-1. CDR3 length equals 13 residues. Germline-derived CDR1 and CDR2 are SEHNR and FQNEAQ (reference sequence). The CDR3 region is CASSLLGFPEAFF.

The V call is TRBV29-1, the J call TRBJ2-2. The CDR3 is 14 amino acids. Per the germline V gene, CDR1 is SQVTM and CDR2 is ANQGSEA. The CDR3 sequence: CSVFDIVNTGELFF.

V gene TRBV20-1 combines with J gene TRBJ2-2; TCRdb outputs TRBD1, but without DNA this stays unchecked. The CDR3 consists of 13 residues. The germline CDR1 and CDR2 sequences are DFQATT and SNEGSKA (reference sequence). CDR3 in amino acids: CSAPTGYTGELFF.

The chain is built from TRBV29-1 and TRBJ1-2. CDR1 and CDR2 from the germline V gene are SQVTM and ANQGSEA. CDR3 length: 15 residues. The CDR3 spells CSVDSETAVYYGYTF.

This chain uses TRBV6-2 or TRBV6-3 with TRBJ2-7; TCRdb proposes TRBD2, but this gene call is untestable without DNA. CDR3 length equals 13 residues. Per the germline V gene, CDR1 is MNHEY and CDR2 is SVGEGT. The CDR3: CASEGVQSYEQYF.

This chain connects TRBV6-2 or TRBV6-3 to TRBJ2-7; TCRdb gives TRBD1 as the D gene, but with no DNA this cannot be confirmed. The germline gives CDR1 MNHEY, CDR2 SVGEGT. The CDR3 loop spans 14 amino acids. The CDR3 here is CASSYGTESYEQYF.

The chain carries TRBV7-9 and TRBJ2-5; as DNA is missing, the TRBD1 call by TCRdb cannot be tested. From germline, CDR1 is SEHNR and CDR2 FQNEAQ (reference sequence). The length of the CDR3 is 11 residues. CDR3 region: CASSLAGAQYF.